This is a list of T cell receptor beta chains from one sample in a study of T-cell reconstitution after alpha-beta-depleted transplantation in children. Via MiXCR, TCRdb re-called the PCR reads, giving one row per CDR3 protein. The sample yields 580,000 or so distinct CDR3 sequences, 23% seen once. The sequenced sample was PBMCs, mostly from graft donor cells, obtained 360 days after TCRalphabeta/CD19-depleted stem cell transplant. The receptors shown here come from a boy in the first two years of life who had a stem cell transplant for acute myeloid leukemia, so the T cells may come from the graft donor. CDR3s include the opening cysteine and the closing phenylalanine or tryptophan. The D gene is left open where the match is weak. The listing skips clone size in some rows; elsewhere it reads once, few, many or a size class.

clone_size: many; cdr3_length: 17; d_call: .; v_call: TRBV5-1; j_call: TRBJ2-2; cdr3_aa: CASSLATRTTDAGELFF; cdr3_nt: TGCGCCAGCAGCTTGGCAACTCGTACTACAGACGCCGGGGAGCTGTTTTTT
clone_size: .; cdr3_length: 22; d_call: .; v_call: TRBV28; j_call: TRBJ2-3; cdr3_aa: CASSFLGASGPEWGVSTDTQYF; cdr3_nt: TGTGCCAGCAGTTTTTTAGGGGCGAGTGGGCCCGAATGGGGCGTGAGCACAGATACGCAGTATTTT
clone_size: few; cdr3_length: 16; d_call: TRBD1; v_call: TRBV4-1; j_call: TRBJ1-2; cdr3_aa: CASSRTRDRVNDGYTF; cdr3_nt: TGCGCCAGCAGCCGTACCCGGGACAGGGTTAACGACGGCTACACCTTC
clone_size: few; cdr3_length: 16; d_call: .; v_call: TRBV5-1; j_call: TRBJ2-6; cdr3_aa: CASSLDREVGANVLTF; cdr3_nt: TGCGCCAGCAGCTTGGACAGGGAGGTTGGGGCCAACGTCCTGACTTTC
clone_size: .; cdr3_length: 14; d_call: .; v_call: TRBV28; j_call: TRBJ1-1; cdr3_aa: CASRSKLDTREAFF; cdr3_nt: TGTGCCAGCAGGTCTAAGTTGGACACACGTGAAGCTTTCTTT
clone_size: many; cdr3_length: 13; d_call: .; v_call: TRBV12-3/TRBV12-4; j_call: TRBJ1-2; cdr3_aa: CAISLGGQSGYTF; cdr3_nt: TGTGCCATCAGCCTAGGGGGGCAGTCTGGCTACACCTTC
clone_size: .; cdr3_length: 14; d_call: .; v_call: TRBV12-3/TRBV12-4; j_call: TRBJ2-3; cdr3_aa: CASSFGPTPDTQYF; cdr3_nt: TGTGCCAGCAGTTTCGGGCCAACACCAGATACGCAGTATTTT
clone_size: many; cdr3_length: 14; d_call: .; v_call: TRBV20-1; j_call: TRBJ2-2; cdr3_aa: CSAPGQGDTGELFF; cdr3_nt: TGCAGTGCTCCCGGGCAGGGTGACACCGGGGAGCTGTTTTTT
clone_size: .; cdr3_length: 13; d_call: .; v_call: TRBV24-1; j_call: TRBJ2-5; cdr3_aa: CATSFGRQETQYF; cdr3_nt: TGTGCCACCAGCTTCGGCCGTCAAGAGACCCAGTACTTC
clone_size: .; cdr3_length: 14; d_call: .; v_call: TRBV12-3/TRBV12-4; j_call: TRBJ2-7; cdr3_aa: CASSARDTPYEQYF; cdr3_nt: TGTGCCAGCAGTGCCCGGGACACCCCCTACGAGCAGTACTTC
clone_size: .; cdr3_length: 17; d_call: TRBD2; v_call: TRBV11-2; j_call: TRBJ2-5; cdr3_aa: CASSLGTSGDSQETQYF; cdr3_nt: TGTGCCAGCAGCTTAGGTACTAGCGGGGATTCGCAAGAGACCCAGTACTTC
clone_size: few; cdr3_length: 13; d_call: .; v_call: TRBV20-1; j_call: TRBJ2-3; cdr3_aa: CSGEEGGTDTQYF; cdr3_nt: TGCAGTGGTGAAGAAGGCGGGACAGATACGCAGTATTTT
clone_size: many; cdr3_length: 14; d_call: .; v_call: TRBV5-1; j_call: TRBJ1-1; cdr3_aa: CASSLWRVNTEAFF; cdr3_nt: TGCGCCAGCAGCTTGTGGCGGGTGAACACTGAAGCTTTCTTT
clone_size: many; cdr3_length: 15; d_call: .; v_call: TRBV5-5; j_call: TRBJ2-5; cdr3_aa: CASSLPGNSQETQYF; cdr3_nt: TGTGCCAGCAGCTTGCCCGGGAACAGCCAAGAGACCCAGTACTTC
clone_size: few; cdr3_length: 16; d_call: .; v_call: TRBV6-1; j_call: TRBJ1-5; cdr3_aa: CASSEAYAISNQPQHF; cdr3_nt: TGTGCCAGCAGTGAAGCGTATGCGATTAGCAATCAGCCCCAGCATTTT
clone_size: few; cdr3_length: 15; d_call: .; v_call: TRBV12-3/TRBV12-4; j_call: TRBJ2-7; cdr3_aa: CASSLRPGGGYEQYF; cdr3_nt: TGTGCCAGCAGTTTGCGCCCAGGGGGGGGGTACGAGCAGTACTTC
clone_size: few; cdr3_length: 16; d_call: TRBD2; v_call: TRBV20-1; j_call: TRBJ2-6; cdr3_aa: CSAKLAGVSGANVLTF; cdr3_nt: TGCAGTGCGAAACTAGCGGGGGTATCTGGGGCCAACGTCCTGACTTTC
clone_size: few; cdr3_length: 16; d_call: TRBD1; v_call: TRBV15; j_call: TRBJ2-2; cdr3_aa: CATSSLGQTNTGELFF; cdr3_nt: TGTGCCACCAGCAGCCTGGGACAGACGAACACCGGGGAGCTGTTTTTT
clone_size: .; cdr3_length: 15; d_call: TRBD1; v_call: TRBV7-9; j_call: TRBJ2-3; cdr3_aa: CASRDRGKLTDTQYF; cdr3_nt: TGTGCCAGCAGGGACAGGGGCAAGCTCACAGATACGCAGTATTTT
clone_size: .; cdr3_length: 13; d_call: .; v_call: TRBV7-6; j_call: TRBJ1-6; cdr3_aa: CASSPGIDSPLHF; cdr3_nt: TGTGCCAGCAGCCCCGGCATCGATTCACCCCTCCACTTT
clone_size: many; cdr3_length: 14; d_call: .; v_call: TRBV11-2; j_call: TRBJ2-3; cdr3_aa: CASSLDRVGGTQYF; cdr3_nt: TGTGCCAGCAGCTTAGATCGAGTAGGGGGGACGCAGTATTTT
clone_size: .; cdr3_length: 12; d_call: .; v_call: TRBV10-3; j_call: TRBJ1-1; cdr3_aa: CAISHTDTEAFF; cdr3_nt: TGTGCCATCAGCCACACCGACACTGAAGCTTTCTTT
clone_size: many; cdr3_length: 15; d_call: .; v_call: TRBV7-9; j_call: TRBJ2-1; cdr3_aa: CASSLRGKADNEQFF; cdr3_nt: TGTGCCAGCAGCTTACGGGGCAAGGCCGACAATGAGCAGTTCTTC
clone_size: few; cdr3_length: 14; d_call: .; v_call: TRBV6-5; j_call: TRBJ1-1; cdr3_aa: CASSNRVANTEAFF; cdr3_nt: TGTGCCAGCAGTAACCGGGTTGCGAACACTGAAGCTTTCTTT